A selection of T cell receptor beta chains follows, all from one sample in a study of OX40 agonist ivuxolimab in advanced cancers. TCRdb keeps only in-frame clones here, not all; method: immunoSEQ multiplex PCR. The sample consists of about 150,000 clones, 85% to 95% of them appearing once. The specimen was CD4+ or CD8+ T cells sorted from blood, collected in a trial of the OX40 agonist ivuxolimab. These receptors all come from an adult with an advanced solid tumor such as melanoma, head and neck, liver or kidney cancer. Each CDR3 is given with its conserved first and last residue. The order of the fields is V gene, J gene, CDR3 protein.

TRBV18	TRBJ1-6	CASSPLMRTESSYNSPLHF
TRBV25-1	TRBJ1-2	CASSEGGSLNYGYTF
TRBV19	TRBJ2-2	CASSVRGGVAGELFF
TRBV5-5	TRBJ1-6	CASSPQVGGSGAPLHF
TRBV20-1	TRBJ2-5	CSASVGETQYF
TRBV10-3	TRBJ2-1	CAISGYHEDEQFF
TRBV5-4	TRBJ2-1	CASSLGGGTDYNEQFF
TRBV7-2	TRBJ2-7	CASSLTSGGAGLYEQYF
TRBV2	TRBJ1-3	CASSEGGRSGNTIYF
TRBV2	TRBJ1-1	CASRQGLYTEAFF
TRBV14	TRBJ2-7	CASSPFLEGHSYEQYF
TRBV11-3	TRBJ1-3	CASSLSGTSGNTIYF
TRBV7-2	TRBJ2-5	CASSLPYRQETQYF
TRBV19	TRBJ1-5	CASSLTARQPQHF
TRBV29-1	TRBJ1-2	CSVAGGADYGYTF
TRBV4-1	TRBJ2-7	CASSQGRAESYEQYF
TRBV4-3	TRBJ2-6	CASSPGAGQGGLSGANVLTF
TRBV19	TRBJ1-1	CASIADRKNTEAFF
TRBV10-3	TRBJ2-7	CAISVQGGSYEQYF
TRBV10-3	TRBJ2-5	CAISESRGQETQYF
TRBV19	TRBJ2-7	CASSITVAAYEQYF
TRBV28	TRBJ1-4	CASSSVQGPNEKLFF
TRBV19	TRBJ1-5	CASTAGTGVGNQPQHF
TRBV6-1	TRBJ2-2	CASSERNTPAAGELFF
TRBV4-3	TRBJ2-5	CASSQGGVGFQETQYF
TRBV5-1	TRBJ2-7	CASSLEAGGPFYEQYF
TRBV20-1	TRBJ2-3	CSARVKDTQYF
TRBV10-3	TRBJ2-1	CAISETKGGEQFF
TRBV5-4	TRBJ1-4	CASSLERDSRDEKLFF
TRBV12-5	TRBJ2-7	CASGLAPFPQGEDEQYF
TRBV4-3	TRBJ1-5	CASSQVRGTGEPNQPQHF
TRBV7-2	TRBJ2-2	CASSSRPDTGELFF
TRBV10-1	TRBJ2-2	CASRAGGSGELFF
TRBV29-1	TRBJ2-7	CSVVGGREPSYEQYF
TRBV5-1	TRBJ1-2	CASSLVATNYGYTF
TRBV28	TRBJ1-1	CASSPSGGEQTEAFF
TRBV19	TRBJ1-4	CASSMNREGEKLFF
TRBV6-6	TRBJ2-7	CATSSGGNYEQYF
TRBV9	TRBJ1-6	CASRSGNNSPLHF
TRBV6-6	TRBJ2-7	CASSFPSPTEQYF
TRBV7-2	TRBJ2-3	CASSFVRTDTQYF
TRBV19	TRBJ1-1	CASSIRPGGGEAFF
TRBV5-6	TRBJ1-1	CASSSTGARTEAFF
TRBV7-2	TRBJ2-7	CASSPRTLVHEQYF
TRBV30	TRBJ2-1	CAWYRDYNEQFF
TRBV4-2	TRBJ2-5	CASSQDLGGSGLETQYF